The 2 T cell receptor beta chains below all came from one sample that was sequenced in a study of Ad26.COV2.S vaccination and SARS-CoV-2 variants. Treatment: roughly 19 received Ad26.COV2.S at low or high dose, single or two shots; about five received placebo; per-sample allocation not given. After the first vaccine or placebo injection, samples were drawn on day 63. Some clones are missing from TCRdb's copy, which holds only in-frame ones; the method was immunoSEQ multiplex PCR. The sample has under 400,000 clones, roughly 84% seen once. The sequences come from peripheral blood, collected in a trial of Ad26.COV2.S vaccine versus placebo. The receptors were gathered from a person between 18 and 60 years old who received the Ad26.COV2.S COVID-19 vaccine or a placebo.

The chain employs TRBV9 and TRBJ2-3; 9 bases align to TRBD2. V was pared by 0 bases and J by 6 bases, with 11 bases of the junction left unmatched. The CDR3 is made up of 17 amino acids. Germline CDR1 is SGDLS and CDR2 is YYNGEE. The DNA for the CDR3 is TGTGCCAGCAGCGTAGGGTTGGCTAGCGGGGAATTGGATACGCAGTATTTT. It yields the protein CASSVGLASGELDTQYF.

The chain has TRBV5-8 and TRBJ2-1; D uncertain. The ends were cut back, 0 bases at V and 8 bases at J, with 12 bases in the middle. The germline CDR1 and CDR2 sequences are SGHTS and YDEGEE. This CDR3 is built from 14 residues. The CDR3 nucleotides are TGTGCCAGCAGCTTGGAGGGTCCCAACCATGAGCAGTTCTTC. Translation gives CASSLEGPNHEQFF.